This T cell receptor (beta chain) was identified in a study of molecular identifiers for immune sequencing clone quantification listed by TCRdb under 2018. About the study as a whole: For a replicate experiment, RNA from around 20,000 or 99,000 naive CD8 T cells was divided into five aliquots, of which four were sequenced. This methods study used CD8 T cells to benchmark TCR RNA copy counting and molecular-identifier clustering-based TCR repertoire sequencing (MIDCIRS). Overall study outcomes, separate from this receptor: Naive libraries contained spiked-in Jurkat TCR RNA (around eleven copies' worth), which is not part of the donor repertoire. When barcode sub-clustering was left out, chimeric consensus sequences inflated TCR diversity, with chimeras reaching as high as 47%. Clones above 20 RNA copies held over 99% of molecules in CMV-specific effector cells but under 1% in naive cells. Spiked-in Jurkat TCR RNA equal to a single cell's worth was reported to be detectable even within 1,100,000 naive CD8 T cells. Highly expanded clone sizes could be underestimated because identical TCR molecules may share a barcode. Approximately 3.3 recovered TCR RNA copies per cell were obtained by modeling, versus roughly 9.1 by digital PCR, implying a capture efficiency of 25% to 35%.

The CDR3 runs 15 amino acids, cysteine and phenylalanine included. The retained sequence is limited to the CDR3, 45 bases, with the frame set at the first base. Trimming accounts for 5 bases at V and 0 bases at J, while the number of junction bases matched to no gene is 7. From the germline V gene, CDR1 is LGHNA and CDR2 is YNFKEQ. This clonotype occurred many times. The antigen this receptor binds is unknown. Base qualities are missing; no much larger clone stands one base away. Library prep was done by PCR. Sequencing took place on an Illumina HiSeq 4000. Preparation of bulk TCR libraries followed a previously described approach, with the TCR primers listed in Table S5. The Qiagen AllPrep DNA/RNA kit was used to purify total RNA. Before analysis, reads from multiple sequencing runs of one library were combined. As for how the authors treated the data: Reads were retained only if their TCR constant sequence matched exactly, and those retained reads were trimmed to 150 nt and grouped according to their 12-nt molecular barcodes. Reads inside each barcode group were sub-clustered using a 15% Levenshtein threshold, and a quality-weighted consensus sequence was constructed for each RNA molecule. Non-functional sequences were removed, as were lower-count sequences one edit away from another. Based on a fit of two negative binomial distributions, barcode sub-clusters having less than 20% of the maximum read count were discarded. The public reads were reanalyzed by TCRdb: fastp trimming at Q25, MiXCR alignment, in-frame beta chains only. All rows with the same CDR3 protein become a single entry with the most common DNA and genes. TCRdb's processing, not the authors', yielded these V and J calls. The sample table contains 88,000 or so distinct CDR3 sequences; only one count was recorded for 21% of them. The ten largest account for approximately 1% of the sample.

Libraries of naive CD8 T cells were built from around 20,000 to 990,000 sorted cells, with 10%, 30% or 50% of the purified RNA used. On a BD FACSAria II, naive CD8 T cells were FACS-sorted as CD8+CD4-CCR7+CD45RA+ and collected into RLT Plus buffer. Detection sensitivity was tested by spiking Jurkat RNA equal to roughly ten TCR copies' worth into samples containing roughly 19,000-1,100,000 naive CD8 T cells. Enrichment of CD8 T cells was performed with RosetteSep CD8+ T Cell Enrichment Cocktail and Ficoll-Paque, after which ACK red cell lysis was carried out. This TCR derives from a human donor in good health. Some libraries in this study had Jurkat cell RNA spiked in. Material for sequencing was naive CD8+ T cells from blood, with Jurkat cell RNA spiked in. The cell subset or site label here, explained by the study, means: FACS-sorted CD8+CD4-CCR7+CD45RA+ naive T cells. The V and J genes are TRBV4-2 and TRBJ2-7, with 7 bases aligning to TRBD1. The base sequence is TGTGCCAGCAGCTTCGGACAGGCAAGCTCCTACGAGCAGTACTTC. It codes for CASSFGQASSYEQYF.